This is a list of T cell receptor beta chains from one sample in a study of cytomegalovirus exposure and HLA in healthy donors. Here immunoSEQ multiplex PCR was the method, and the copy in TCRdb shows in-frame clones only, minus some. The sample consists of about 160,000 clones, just under 65% of them appearing once. Sequencing used PBMCs. Every receptor here comes from a woman aged 60 to 75 in good health and CMV-seropositive. CDR3s include the opening cysteine and the closing phenylalanine or tryptophan. The order of the fields is clone size, J gene, D gene, V gene, CDR3 protein, CDR3 DNA. A D gene is named only where the DNA matches it firmly. Size is omitted from some rows. Given values are once, few, many or a class for expanded clones.

>few|TRBJ1-5|.|TRBV2
CASSDPRGQPQHF
TGTGCCAGCAGTGACCCGCGAGGTCAGCCCCAGCATTTT
>.|TRBJ1-1|.|TRBV11-1
CASSQQGYTPFF
TGTGCCAGCAGCCAACAGGGTTATACGCCTTTCTTT
>.|TRBJ2-2|.|TRBV29-1
CSVAGESTGELFF
TGCAGCGTTGCAGGGGAGTCCACCGGGGAGCTGTTTTTT
>.|TRBJ2-5|TRBD2|TRBV9
CASSVGAGAEETQYF
TGTGCCAGCAGCGTGGGAGCGGGAGCTGAAGAGACCCAGTACTTC
>.|TRBJ2-1|TRBD2|TRBV2
CASSPGTSGYNEQFF
TGTGCCAGCAGTCCCGGGACTAGCGGATACAATGAGCAGTTCTTC
>few|TRBJ2-1|TRBD1|TRBV28
CASSLPTEQGESYNEQFF
TGTGCCAGCAGCCTTCCCACGGAACAGGGGGAATCCTACAATGAGCAGTTCTTC
>.|TRBJ2-1|TRBD1|TRBV7-2
CASSPRQGDRNEQFF
TGTGCCAGCAGCCCCCGACAGGGGGATAGGAATGAGCAGTTCTTC
>.|TRBJ2-7|.|TRBV10-3
CAISDEPGDEQYF
TGTGCCATCAGTGATGAACCGGGGGACGAGCAGTACTTC
>.|TRBJ2-7|TRBD1|TRBV7-2
CASSSRQGAYEQYF
TGTGCCAGCAGCTCCAGACAGGGGGCCTACGAGCAGTACTTC
>.|TRBJ2-7|TRBD2|TRBV19
CASSIRGPGTSGRDSYEQYF
TGTGCCAGTAGTATAAGGGGCCCAGGGACTAGCGGGAGGGATTCCTACGAGCAGTACTTC
>few|TRBJ1-1|TRBD1|TRBV19
CASRTGGAEAFF
TGTGCCAGTAGGACAGGGGGGGCTGAAGCTTTCTTT
>few|TRBJ1-1|.|TRBV6-1
CASSGRVTYMNTEAFF
TGTGCCAGCAGTGGTCGGGTTACCTACATGAACACTGAAGCTTTCTTT
>.|TRBJ2-4|.|TRBV5-6
CASSLGRQVNIQYF
TGTGCCAGCAGCTTGGGCCGGCAGGTGAACATTCAGTACTTC
>.|TRBJ1-2|.|TRBV9
CASSAGWGYTF
TGTGCCAGCAGCGCCGGGTGGGGCTACACCTTC
>.|TRBJ2-1|TRBD1|TRBV28
CASTSGTGGYNEQFF
TGTGCCAGCACCTCCGGGACAGGGGGTTACAATGAGCAGTTCTTC
>.|TRBJ1-2|.|TRBV4-3
CASSQEPARHYGYTF
TGCGCCAGCAGCCAAGAACCAGCCAGGCACTATGGCTACACCTTC
>.|TRBJ2-5|TRBD2|TRBV7-8
CASSLAGGPLETQYF
TGTGCCAGCAGCTTAGCGGGAGGGCCTTTGGAGACCCAGTACTTC
>.|TRBJ2-7|.|TRBV7-9
CASSPMAEQYF
TGTGCCAGCAGTCCGATGGCCGAGCAGTACTTC
>.|TRBJ1-2|.|TRBV28
CASKERGRREGYTF
TGTGCCAGCAAGGAGCGGGGCCGGCGTGAGGGCTACACCTTC
>few|TRBJ1-6|.|TRBV30
CAWKLETHNSPLHF
TGTGCCTGGAAGTTGGAGACCCATAATTCACCCCTCCACTTT
>.|TRBJ2-1|TRBD2|TRBV6-5
CASSYGRLAGVAEQFF
TGTGCCAGCAGTTACGGCCGACTAGCGGGAGTAGCTGAGCAGTTCTTC
>.|TRBJ2-2|.|TRBV5-4
CASSLALGRSTGELFF
TGTGCCAGCAGCTTGGCTTTAGGGAGGAGCACCGGGGAGCTGTTTTTT
>.|TRBJ1-6|.|TRBV28
CASSFGASQNSPLHF
TGTGCCAGCAGTTTTGGGGCGTCTCAGAATTCACCCCTCCACTTT
>.|TRBJ2-3|.|TRBV5-1
CASSPTKRDTQYF
TGCGCCAGCAGCCCCACTAAGCGAGATACGCAGTATTTT
>.|TRBJ1-3|TRBD1|TRBV18
CASSPGQYSGNTIYF
TGTGCCAGCTCACCGGGACAGTACTCTGGAAACACCATATATTTT
>once|TRBJ1-1|.|TRBV7-9
CASSQGGDTEAFF
TGTGCCAGCAGTCAAGGGGGGGATACTGAAGCTTTCTTT
>few|TRBJ2-6|.|TRBV5-1
CASSFRDILSGANVLTF
TGCGCCAGCAGCTTCCGGGACATCCTCTCTGGGGCCAACGTCCTGACTTTC
>.|TRBJ2-2|TRBD2|TRBV2
CASRAGTTTGELFF
TGTGCCAGCAGGGCCGGGACTACCACCGGGGAGCTGTTTTTT
>.|TRBJ1-1|.|TRBV27
CASSSLGVGTEAFF
TGTGCCAGCAGTTCCTTGGGTGTCGGGACTGAAGCTTTCTTT
>.|TRBJ1-2|.|TRBV19
CASSSRSYGYTF
TGTGCCAGTAGTAGTCGCAGCTATGGCTACACCTTC
>few|TRBJ2-3|TRBD2|TRBV7-7
CASSLGAGGSTDTQYF
TGTGCTAGCAGCTTAGGTGCGGGAGGGAGCACAGATACGCAGTATTTT
>few|TRBJ1-3|.|TRBV25-1
CAASGTGNTIYF
TGTGCCGCCTCAGGAACTGGAAACACCATATATTTT
>.|TRBJ2-1|TRBD1|TRBV30
CAWSRQGSEQFF
TGTGCCTGGAGCCGACAGGGGAGTGAGCAGTTCTTC
>.|TRBJ2-1|.|TRBV9
CASSVSAYNEQFF
TGTGCCAGCAGCGTAAGCGCCTACAATGAGCAGTTCTTC
>.|TRBJ1-2|.|TRBV4-1
CASSQDHNYGYTF
TGCGCCAGCAGCCAAGATCATAACTATGGCTACACCTTC
>.|TRBJ2-3|.|TRBV11-1
CASSLQASTDTQYF
TGTGCCAGCAGCCTCCAGGCTAGCACAGATACGCAGTATTTT
>.|TRBJ1-1|TRBD1|TRBV30
CAWRWGQSEAFF
TGTGCCTGGAGGTGGGGACAGAGTGAAGCTTTCTTT
>once|TRBJ2-2|.|TRBV5-1
CASEGLNTGELFF
TGCGCCAGCGAGGGCCTAAACACCGGGGAGCTGTTTTTT
>once|TRBJ2-3|TRBD2|TRBV7-7
CASSLGGLAGDTQYF
TGTGCTAGCAGCTTAGGGGGACTAGCGGGAGATACGCAGTATTTT
>.|TRBJ1-5|.|TRBV30
CAWSRGSSLNQPQHF
TGTGCCTGGAGTAGGGGCAGCTCCCTAAATCAGCCCCAGCATTTT
>few|TRBJ1-3|.|TRBV30
CAWSLPPGGAGNTIYF
TGTGCCTGGAGTCTCCCCCCGGGTGGAGCTGGAAACACCATATATTTT
>.|TRBJ2-1|TRBD2|TRBV5-8
CAIVRREGNNEQFF
TGTGCCATAGTCCGGCGGGAGGGGAACAATGAGCAGTTCTTC
>.|TRBJ2-7|.|TRBV28
CASSNGQTYEQYF
TGTGCCAGCAGTAACGGACAGACCTACGAGCAGTACTTC
>.|TRBJ2-1|.|TRBV5-4
CASSLAKQGRHEQFF
TGTGCCAGCAGCTTAGCGAAACAGGGTCGCCATGAGCAGTTCTTC
>.|TRBJ2-1|.|TRBV2
CATSIEGFSYNEQFF
TGTGCCACCTCAATTGAGGGATTCTCCTACAATGAGCAGTTCTTC
>.|TRBJ2-3|TRBD1|TRBV4-1
CASSKTGGNTQYF
TGCGCCAGCAGCAAAACAGGGGGTAATACGCAGTATTTT
>.|TRBJ2-1|.|TRBV7-3
CASSLPPSGNEQFF
TGTGCCAGCAGCCTACCTCCTAGTGGCAATGAGCAGTTCTTC